This T cell receptor beta chain emerged from a study of Graves' ophthalmopathy and Graves' hyperthyroidism. As concerns this clonotype: A read error is possible here, since a much larger clone lies one base away.

For repertoire sequencing, the TCR beta CDR3 regions were amplified from RNA transcripts. The authors performed first-round RT-PCR with HTBI primers and then a second-round multiplex PCR. In TCRdb, the multiplex PCR reads were re-called with MiXCR into one record per CDR3 protein. The sample records 200,000 to 250,000 distinct CDR3 sequences, about 22% being singletons. CDR3 length: 17 residues. CDR1 is SGHDN and CDR2 is FVKESK in the germline V gene. The material sequenced was peripheral blood. This TCR came from a woman between 50 and 59 years old with Graves' ophthalmopathy. The chain links TRBV14 to TRBJ2-5; 7 bases are a match to TRBD1. CDR3 residues: CASSQAAPWQGVETLYF. The DNA of the CDR3 is TGTGCCAGCAGCCAAGCCGCCCCGTGGCAGGGGGTTGAGACCCTGTACTTC.